The 3 T cell receptor beta chains below were found in one sample sequenced in a study of control samples from healthy donors and cancer patients. TCRdb's copy holds only in-frame clones and misses some; the assay was immunoSEQ multiplex PCR. The sample shows approximately 150,000 clones, around 92% of them seen only once. Sequences were obtained from blood. These receptors all come from a middle-aged woman in good health.

The chain couples TRBV4-1 to TRBJ1-1; possible D gene TRBD1, 6 bases. The V end was cut by 4 bases, the J end by 8 bases, with 11 bases between. The CDR3 length is 12 residues. Germline assignment: CDR1 MGHRA and CDR2 YSYEKL. The CDR3 loop reads CASSPAGGEAFF. CDR3 DNA sequence: TGCGCCAGCAGCCCAGCCGGGGGCGAAGCTTTCTTT.

This sequence joins TRBV20-1 and TRBJ2-1; the D is unclear. The V and J ends lost 0 bases and 14 bases respectively, with 11 bases between them. CDR1 is DFQATT, CDR2 SNEGSKA, per germline (reference sequence). The CDR3 is 11 residues long. The CDR3 DNA reads TGCAGTGCTAGAGATGGGTTATGGGAGTTCTTC. Amino acid sequence: CSARDGLWEFF.

The rearrangement links TRBV5-1 to TRBJ1-2; tentative D call: TRBD1 (5 bases). The V and J ends lost 4 bases and 5 bases respectively, with 12 bases between them. Germline V gene sequence: CDR1 SGHRS, CDR2 YFSETQ. The CDR3 spans 13 residues. The CDR3 DNA is TGCGCCAGCAGCCAGACAGCGCAGTATGGCTACACCTTC. Translated: CASSQTAQYGYTF.